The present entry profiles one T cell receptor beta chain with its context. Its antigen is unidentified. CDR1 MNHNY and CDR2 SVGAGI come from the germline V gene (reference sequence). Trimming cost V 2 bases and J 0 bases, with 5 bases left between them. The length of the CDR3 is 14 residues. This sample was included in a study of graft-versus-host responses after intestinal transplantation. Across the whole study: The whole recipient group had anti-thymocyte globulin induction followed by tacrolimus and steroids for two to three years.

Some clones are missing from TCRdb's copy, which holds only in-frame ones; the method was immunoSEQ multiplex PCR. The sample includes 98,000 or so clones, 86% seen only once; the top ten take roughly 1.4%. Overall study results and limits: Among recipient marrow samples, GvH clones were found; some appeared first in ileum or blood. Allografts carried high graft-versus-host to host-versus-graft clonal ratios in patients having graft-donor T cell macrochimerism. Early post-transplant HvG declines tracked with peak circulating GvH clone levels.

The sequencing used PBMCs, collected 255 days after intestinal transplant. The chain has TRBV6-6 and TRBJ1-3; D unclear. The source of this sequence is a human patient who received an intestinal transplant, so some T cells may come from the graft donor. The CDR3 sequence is CASSYRGSGNTIYF. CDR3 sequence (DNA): TGTGCCAGCAGTTACCGCGGCTCTGGAAACACCATATATTTT.